Shown below are 19 T cell receptor beta chains from a single sample sequenced in a study of blood T cell repertoires in COVID-19. TCRdb keeps only in-frame clones here, not all; method: immunoSEQ multiplex PCR. The profile shows approximately 27,000 clones, 89% of them singletons. Sample: peripheral blood. These receptors were taken from a human donor with acute or convalescent COVID-19. The donor label of this sample is uncertain.

The rearrangement joins TRBV29-1 to TRBJ2-1; 10 positions agree with TRBD1. CDR1 and CDR2 (germline): SQVTM, ANQGSEA. The CDR3 has 12 residues. The ends lost 5 bases at V and 6 bases at J; junction bases unmatched: 1. The CDR3, as DNA: TGCAGCGTTAGGACAGGGGGCAATGAGCAGTTCTTC. Translating it yields CSVRTGGNEQFF.

The chain links TRBV6-6 to TRBJ1-2; D is ambiguous. The length of the CDR3 is 14 residues. The V gene's germline CDR1 is MNHNY and CDR2 SVGAGI (reference sequence). V was pared by 0 bases and J by 5 bases, with 10 bases between. This CDR3 reads CASSYSPGGYGYTF. As DNA, the CDR3 is TGTGCCAGCAGTTACTCGCCAGGAGGATATGGCTACACCTTC.

This chain links TRBV7-6 with TRBJ2-2; 13 positions match TRBD2. V was pared by 5 bases and J by 6 bases, with 12 bases of the junction left unmatched. The CDR3 extends over 18 amino acids. Per the germline V gene, CDR1 is SGHVS and CDR2 is FNYEAQ. The CDR3 coding sequence is TGTGCCAGCAGCGCGCCACCAACTAGCGGGGGGGCGGCCGGGGAGCTGTTTTTT. This translates into CASSAPPTSGGAAGELFF.

J is TRBJ2-3 and V is TRBV28; 9 bases line up with TRBD2. This CDR3 is 15 amino acids long. In germline, CDR1 is MDHEN, CDR2 SYDVKM. V gave up 3 bases and J gave up 6 bases; unmatched junction bases: 7. CDR3 residues: CASSFRGGVSDTQYF. The CDR3 coding sequence is TGTGCCAGCAGTTTTCGCGGGGGGGTGTCGGATACGCAGTATTTT.

This clone has just one count. The V and J genes are TRBV5-1 and TRBJ1-6; 7 bases align to TRBD1. Trimming at V came to 0 bases and at J to 6 bases, leaving 6 bases not matched to a gene. CDR1 is SGHRS and CDR2 is YFSETQ in the germline V gene. CDR3 length equals 16 residues. The CDR3 loop is CASSLAMTGINSPLHF. CDR3 nucleotide sequence: TGCGCCAGCAGCTTGGCGATGACAGGGATTAATTCACCCCTCCACTTT.

This clone was counted only a few times. The genes are TRBV7-2 and TRBJ1-2; D is possibly TRBD1 (5 bases). This CDR3 is built from 13 residues. V was pared by 1 base and J by 7 bases, with 10 bases between. Germline lookup yields CDR1 SGHTA and CDR2 FQGNSA. The CDR3 loop reads CASSLEGRVGYTF. The CDR3 bases are TGTGCCAGCAGCTTAGAAGGCAGGGTTGGCTACACCTTC.

J is TRBJ1-2 and V is TRBV7-9; D not resolved. The V end lost 5 bases, the J end lost 6 bases, and 19 bases lay between the germline ends. CDR3 length equals 15 residues. The V gene's germline CDR1 is SEHNR and CDR2 FQNEAQ (reference sequence). The chain's CDR3 is CASSVGLFPPNGYTF. The CDR3 DNA reads TGTGCCAGCAGCGTCGGACTCTTCCCTCCAAATGGCTACACCTTC. Variable domain in full (rest from reference TRBV7-9 and TRBJ1-2): DTGVSQNPRHKITKRGQNVTFRCDPISEHNRLYWYRQTLGQGPEFLTYFQNEAQLEKSRLLSDRFSAERPKGSFSTLEIQRTEQGDSAMYLCASSVGLFPPNGYTFGSGTRLTVV.

The chain employs TRBV5-1 and TRBJ2-3; TRBD1 matches at 8 bases. V lost 4 bases to trimming and J lost 0 bases; unmatched junction nucleotides: 4. The CDR3 is made up of 15 amino acids. CDR1 SGHRS and CDR2 YFSETQ come from the germline V gene. CDR3 bases: TGCGCCAGCAGCACCCGGACAGGGAGCACAGATACGCAGTATTTT. It translates to CASSTRTGSTDTQYF.

In its sample, this clone was seen once. This chain connects TRBV4-2 to TRBJ2-3; perhaps TRBD1 as D (5 bases). CDR1 and CDR2 (germline): LGHNA, YNFKEQ. The CDR3 runs to 14 residues. The V end lost 4 bases, the J end lost 3 bases, and 11 bases lay between the germline ends. This chain's CDR3 is CASSPAGSTDTQYF. In nucleotides, the CDR3 is TGTGCCAGCAGCCCCGCAGGGTCTACAGATACGCAGTATTTT.

The chain joins TRBV11-1 to TRBJ2-5, with TRBD1 matching over 7 bases. In germline, CDR1 is SGHAT, CDR2 FQDESV (reference sequence). The CDR3 length is 13 residues. J was trimmed by 4 bases and V by 3 bases; bases with no gene match: 2. The CDR3 nucleotides read TGTGCCAGCAGCTTCCGGACAGGAGAGACCCAGTACTTC. Protein: CASSFRTGETQYF.

The chain combines TRBV9 with TRBJ2-2; 7 bases are a match to TRBD2. V lost 4 bases to trimming and J lost 5 bases; unmatched junction nucleotides: 11. The CDR3 is 16 residues long. Germline lookup yields CDR1 SGDLS and CDR2 YYNGEE. CDR3 protein: CASSPRGRETTGELFF. The CDR3 coding sequence is TGTGCCAGCAGCCCCCGGGGGAGGGAAACTACCGGGGAGCTGTTTTTT. The full variable domain, its missing parts supplied by reference TRBV9 and TRBJ2-2, is DSGVTQTPKHLITATGQRVTLRCSPRSGDLSVYWYQQSLDQGLQFLIQYYNGEERAKGNILERFSAQQFPDLHSELNLSSLELGDSALYFCASSPRGRETTGELFFGEGSRLTVL.

CDR3 loop: CASSLLGGGSSYEQYF. The CDR3 DNA reads TGTGCCAGCAGCTTGTTAGGTGGCGGCAGCTCCTACGAGCAGTACTTC. The chain employs TRBV5-6 and TRBJ2-7; D not resolved. The CDR3 has 16 residues. The germline V and J ends were trimmed by 1 base and 0 bases, with 14 bases remaining between them. Per the germline V gene, CDR1 is SGHDT and CDR2 is YYEEEE.

This chain uses TRBV7-9 with TRBJ2-2; 8 bases fit TRBD2. The CDR3 totals 17 residues. V shed 3 bases and J 4 bases; nucleotides not matched to a gene: 10. Germline lookup yields CDR1 SEHNR and CDR2 FQNEAQ (reference sequence). As DNA, the CDR3 is TGTGCCAGCAGCTTTAGTCTAGCGGGTACACCCACCGGGGAGCTGTTTTTT. Its protein product is CASSFSLAGTPTGELFF.

The chain carries TRBV19 and TRBJ1-1; weak D call: TRBD1 (6 bases). The CDR3 spans 13 residues. Germline V gene lookup returns CDR1 LNHDA and CDR2 SQIVND (reference sequence). V gave up 5 bases and J gave up 2 bases, with 9 bases separating them. The CDR3 coding sequence is TGTGCCAGTAGTGACAGGAAAAACACTGAAGCTTTCTTT. Its translation is CASSDRKNTEAFF.

The CDR3 loop reads CASSSGRGLGNTIYF. In DNA, the CDR3 is TGCGCCAGCAGTTCGGGCAGGGGGCTTGGAAACACCATATATTTT. The V gene is TRBV10-1, the J gene TRBJ1-3, with 8 bases fitting TRBD1. The junction had 6 bases not matched to a gene; V was cut back by 5 bases and J by 3 bases. Germline lookup yields CDR1 WNHNN and CDR2 SYGVQD (reference sequence). The CDR3 extends over 15 amino acids.

The chain joins TRBV19 to TRBJ1-4; D is possibly TRBD1 (5 bases). The V and J ends lost 8 bases and 0 bases respectively, with 13 bases between them. Germline CDR1 reads LNHDA; CDR2 reads SQIVND (reference sequence). The CDR3 sequence is 15 residues long. The CDR3 spells CASRPGPATNEKLFF. CDR3 DNA: TGTGCCAGTCGGCCAGGGCCAGCAACTAATGAAAAACTGTTTTTT.

The rearrangement links TRBV2 to TRBJ1-5, with D perhaps TRBD1 (6 bases). CDR3 size: 15 residues. V was pared by 6 bases and J by 2 bases, with 14 bases between. CDR1 is SNHLY, CDR2 FYNNEI, per germline. This chain's CDR3 is CASSDIRGGNQPQHF. The DNA for the CDR3 is TGTGCCAGCAGCGACATCAGGGGAGGCAATCAGCCCCAGCATTTT.

This chain uses TRBV10-3 with TRBJ2-3; no clear D gene. CDR1 and CDR2 from the germline V gene are ENHRY and SYGVKD. The V end lost 2 bases, the J end lost 5 bases, and 11 bases lay between the germline ends. This CDR3 is 14 amino acids long. CDR3 nucleotides: TGTGCCATCAGTGAGAGGTCTGGGCGAGATACGCAGTATTTT. Its translation: CAISERSGRDTQYF.

This clone has more than one count but fewer than ten. The chain has TRBV27 and TRBJ1-6, with D unclear. The CDR3 contains 16 residues. Trimming removed 6 bases from V and 0 bases from J, with 12 bases in between. CDR1 is MNHEY, CDR2 SMNVEV, per germline (reference sequence). The CDR3 reads CASRVTDSSYNSPLHF. Written as DNA, the CDR3 is TGTGCCAGCAGGGTGACTGATAGCTCCTATAATTCACCCCTCCACTTT.